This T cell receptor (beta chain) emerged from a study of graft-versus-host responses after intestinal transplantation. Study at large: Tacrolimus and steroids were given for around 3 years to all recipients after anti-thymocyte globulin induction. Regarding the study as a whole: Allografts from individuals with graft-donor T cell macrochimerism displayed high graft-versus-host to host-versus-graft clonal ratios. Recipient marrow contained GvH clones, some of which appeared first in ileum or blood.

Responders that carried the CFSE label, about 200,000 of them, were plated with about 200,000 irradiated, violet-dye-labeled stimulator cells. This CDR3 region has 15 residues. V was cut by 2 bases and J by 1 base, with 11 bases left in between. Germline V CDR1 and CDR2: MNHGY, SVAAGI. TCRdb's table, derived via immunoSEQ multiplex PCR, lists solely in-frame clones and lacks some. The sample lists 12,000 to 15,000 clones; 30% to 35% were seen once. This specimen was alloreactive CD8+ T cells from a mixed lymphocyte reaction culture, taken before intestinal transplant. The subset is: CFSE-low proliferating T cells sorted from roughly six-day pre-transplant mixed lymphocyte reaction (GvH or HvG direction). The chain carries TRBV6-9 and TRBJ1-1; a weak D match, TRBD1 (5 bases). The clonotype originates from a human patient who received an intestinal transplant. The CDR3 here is CASSYDGGGNTEAFF. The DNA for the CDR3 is TGTGCCAGCAGTTATGACGGGGGAGGGAACACTGAAGCTTTCTTT.